The 9 T cell receptor beta chains listed next were all sequenced from one sample in a study of CD8 T cells in Susac syndrome. Roughly 0.5 to 1 ug RNA was reverse transcribed with random hexamers. TCRdb called the immunoSEQ multiplex PCR reads again in MiXCR, with one record for every CDR3 protein. In the table there are about 180,000 distinct CDR3 sequences, over 85% of which are singletons. Sequences were obtained from CD4+ T cells from PBMCs. The receptor set was obtained from a human donor with multiple sclerosis.

The table lists this clonotype with a count of one. J is TRBJ2-7 and V is TRBV10-3; D perhaps matches TRBD1 (6 bases). V was cut by 6 bases and J by 3 bases, with 12 bases left in between. CDR3 length: 13 residues. Germline V gene sequence: CDR1 ENHRY, CDR2 SYGVKD. The DNA for the CDR3 is TGTGCCATCAGAATTTCGACAGGCTACGAGCAGTACTTC. Protein product: CAIRISTGYEQYF.

The gene calls are TRBV27 and TRBJ1-5; D gene uncertain. The CDR3 extends over 14 amino acids. V lost 5 bases, J lost 7 bases, and 15 bases lay in between. Germline CDR1 MNHEY, CDR2 SMNVEV (reference sequence). As DNA, the CDR3 is TGTGCCAGCAGTCTAAGGCGGGATGGGCAGCCCCAGCATTTT. Its protein is CASSLRRDGQPQHF.

CDR3 sequence reads: CASSEEGIQNEQFF. DNA of the CDR3: TGTGCCAGCAGTGAAGAGGGAATACAGAATGAGCAGTTCTTC. The chain recombines TRBV2 with TRBJ2-1, with unresolved D. Trimming cost V 1 base and J 7 bases, with 11 bases left between them. The CDR3 is made up of 14 amino acids. Germline-derived CDR1 and CDR2 are SNHLY and FYNNEI.

This sequence joins TRBV28 and TRBJ2-5; the D gene is possibly TRBD1 (6 bases). The germline V and J ends were trimmed by 5 bases and 3 bases, with 13 bases remaining between them. This CDR3 has 14 residues. Germline V gene data show CDR1 as MDHEN and CDR2 as SYDVKM. Written as DNA, the CDR3 is TGTGCCAGCAGTCCTGGGGACACCGAAGAGACCCAGTACTTC. This translates into CASSPGDTEETQYF. The entire variable domain, with the rest obtained from reference TRBV28 and TRBJ2-5, is as follows: DVKVTQSSRYLVKRTGEKVFLECVQDMDHENMFWYRQDPGLGLRLIYFSYDVKMKEKGDIPEGYSVSREKKERFSLILESASTNQTSMYLCASSPGDTEETQYFGPGTRLLVL.

This chain connects TRBV7-9 to TRBJ1-1; the D gene is possibly TRBD1 (5 bases). The CDR3 extends over 14 amino acids. Germline CDR1 is SEHNR and CDR2 is FQNEAQ (reference sequence). The ends were cut back, 3 bases at V and 0 bases at J, with 8 bases in the middle. The CDR3 DNA reads as TGTGCCAGCAGCTTCCAGGGAGTGAACACTGAAGCTTTCTTT. It specifies CASSFQGVNTEAFF.

This chain joins TRBV5-4 and TRBJ2-5; possibly TRBD2 for D (5 bases). The CDR3 spans 14 residues. Trimming cost V 3 bases and J 5 bases, with 14 bases left between them. Germline loops: CDR1 SGHNT, CDR2 YYREEE (reference sequence). The CDR3 region is CASSYLGAVETQYF. For the CDR3, the DNA is TGTGCCAGCAGCTATCTAGGAGCGGTGGAGACCCAGTACTTC.

The chain combines TRBV19 with TRBJ1-5; a weak D match, TRBD1 (5 bases). The CDR3 covers 14 residues. Germline lookup yields CDR1 LNHDA and CDR2 SQIVND (reference sequence). V was clipped by 8 bases and J by 3 bases, with 14 bases between them. The CDR3 loop reads CASGRLGTNQPQHF. Written as DNA, the CDR3 is TGTGCCAGTGGGCGACTCGGGACCAATCAGCCCCAGCATTTT. Variable domain in full (rest from reference TRBV19 and TRBJ1-5): DGGITQSPKYLFRKEGQNVTLSCEQNLNHDAMYWYRQDPGQGLRLIYYSQIVNDFQKGDIAEGYSVSREKKESFPLTVTSAQKNPTAFYLCASGRLGTNQPQHFGDGTRLSIL.

V usage is TRBV5-1 and J usage is TRBJ2-1; 9 nucleotides align to TRBD2. Germline V gene data show CDR1 as SGHRS and CDR2 as YFSETQ. The CDR3 is made up of 15 amino acids. The V and J ends lost 0 bases and 7 bases, in that order; junction bases with no gene match: 5. The DNA of the CDR3 is TGCGCCAGCAGCTTGGTGCGGGGGGGCAGGAATGAGCAGTTCTTC. It specifies CASSLVRGGRNEQFF.

The chain uses TRBV5-1 and TRBJ1-2, with 8 positions matching TRBD1. From germline, CDR1 is SGHRS and CDR2 YFSETQ. The CDR3 length is 15 residues. V gave up 5 bases and J gave up 7 bases; unmatched junction bases: 13. DNA of the CDR3: TGCGCCAGCAGACGATCGGGACAGGAACTCTCTGGCTACACCTTC. This encodes CASRRSGQELSGYTF.